Listed below are T cell receptor beta chains from one sample, sequenced in a study of blood T cell repertoires in COVID-19. The table came from immunoSEQ multiplex PCR; TCRdb's copy has only in-frame clones and leaves some out. The table lists about 140,000 clones, about 85% of them singletons, with around 2.3% in the top ten. The sequenced sample consisted of peripheral blood. These receptors were obtained from a human donor with COVID-19, enrolled during active disease. The donor label of this sample is uncertain. Each CDR3 is given with its conserved first and last residue. D genes are given only for firm matches. Expanded clones are given a class, and other clones once, few, many or no size at all.

TRBD2	TRBV19	TRBJ2-2	.	CASSIGGGLAGAGELFF	TGTGCCAGTAGTATAGGGGGGGGACTAGCGGGAGCCGGGGAGCTGTTTTTT
.	TRBV2	TRBJ2-1	.	CASRVGTGGFVEQFF	TGTGCCAGCAGGGTCGGGACTGGGGGATTCGTTGAGCAGTTCTTC
.	TRBV5-1	TRBJ1-4	.	CASSSQGATNEKLFF	TGCGCCAGCAGCTCACAGGGAGCCACTAATGAAAAACTGTTTTTT
TRBD1	TRBV7-9	TRBJ2-3	.	CASSGDTGADTQYF	TGTGCCAGCAGCGGAGATACAGGGGCAGATACGCAGTATTTT
.	TRBV3-1/TRBV3-2	TRBJ1-4	once	CASRIEGANEKLFF	TGTGCCAGCAGAATCGAGGGGGCTAATGAAAAACTGTTTTTT
TRBD2	TRBV3-1/TRBV3-2	TRBJ2-7	once	CASSQVVGGPMNEQYF	TGTGCCAGCAGCCAAGTAGTGGGAGGGCCTATGAACGAGCAGTACTTC
TRBD2	TRBV4-2	TRBJ2-3	once	CASSGGGRAATDTQYF	TGTGCCAGCAGCGGGGGCGGGAGGGCCGCAACAGATACGCAGTATTTT
.	TRBV4-1	TRBJ1-2	.	CASSQEGSAYGYTF	TGCGCCAGCAGCCAAGAGGGGAGTGCCTATGGCTACACCTTC
TRBD1	TRBV11-2	TRBJ2-4	.	CASSSRTGSPEKNIQYF	TGTGCCAGCAGCTCGAGGACAGGTTCCCCGGAGAAAAACATTCAGTACTTC
TRBD1	TRBV6-4	TRBJ2-1	once	CASSPQDRGTYNEQFF	TGTGCCAGCAGCCCCCAAGACAGGGGGACTTACAATGAGCAGTTCTTC
TRBD2	TRBV11-3	TRBJ2-7	.	CASRFTSGSAYEQYF	TGTGCCAGCAGGTTTACTAGCGGGAGTGCCTACGAGCAGTACTTC
.	TRBV5-1	TRBJ2-7	few	CASSSRTASYEQYF	TGCGCCAGCAGCTCACGGACAGCTTCCTACGAGCAGTACTTC
.	TRBV2	TRBJ1-5	.	CASSLLGASNQPQHF	TGTGCCAGCTCCCTACTGGGGGCGAGCAATCAGCCCCAGCATTTT
.	TRBV7-2	TRBJ2-7	.	CASSTTGTYEQYF	TGTGCCAGCAGCACGACCGGGACCTACGAGCAGTACTTC
TRBD2	TRBV7-6	TRBJ2-3	.	CASSFTSGGALDTQYF	TGTGCCAGCAGCTTCACTAGCGGGGGGGCTCTGGATACGCAGTATTTT
.	TRBV9	TRBJ1-2	.	CASSARTVLSGGYTF	TGTGCCAGCAGCGCCAGGACAGTTCTATCGGGTGGCTACACCTTC
.	TRBV5-4	TRBJ2-3	.	CASSLVSGGETDTQYF	TGTGCCAGCAGCTTGGTTTCGGGGGGCGAGACAGATACGCAGTATTTT
TRBD2	TRBV7-9	TRBJ2-5	.	CASSLGLAGGQETQYF	TGTGCCAGCAGCTTAGGGCTAGCGGGGGGACAAGAGACCCAGTACTTC
TRBD1	TRBV19	TRBJ1-1	once	CASGPGQMNTEAFF	TGTGCCAGCGGCCCGGGACAGATGAACACTGAAGCTTTCTTT
TRBD2	TRBV20-1	TRBJ2-5	.	CSASGAGGPQTQYF	TGCAGTGCTAGTGGGGCGGGGGGGCCCCAGACCCAGTACTTC
.	TRBV5-1	TRBJ1-4	many	CASSLAGGDEKLFF	TGCGCCAGCAGCTTAGCTGGGGGGGATGAAAAACTGTTTTTT
TRBD2	TRBV5-5	TRBJ2-1	once	CASSLWGGKHNEQFF	TGTGCCAGCAGCTTGTGGGGGGGAAAGCACAATGAGCAGTTCTTC
.	TRBV4-1	TRBJ2-7	.	CASSQDSWQSYEQYF	TGCGCCAGCAGCCAAGATTCGTGGCAGTCCTACGAGCAGTACTTC
.	TRBV6-5	TRBJ1-2	once	CASSRKTEANYGYTF	TGTGCCAGCAGTAGGAAGACAGAGGCGAACTATGGCTACACCTTC
.	TRBV21-1	TRBJ1-2	.	CASSTPTPGILYGYTF	TGTGCCAGCAGCACCCCAACGCCGGGGATCTTATATGGCTACACCTTC
.	TRBV19	TRBJ2-2	.	CASRLQVNTGELFF	TGTGCCAGTAGGTTACAGGTGAACACCGGGGAGCTGTTTTTT
.	TRBV6-2/TRBV6-3	TRBJ1-6	many	CASSAGTPGTSPLHF	TGTGCCAGCAGTGCCGGGACACCAGGCACTTCACCCCTCCACTTT
TRBD1	TRBV28	TRBJ2-7	.	CATLIGQGARGEQYF	TGTGCCACCCTGATCGGACAGGGGGCACGTGGCGAACAGTACTTC
.	TRBV6-2/TRBV6-3	TRBJ1-6	.	CASSAFGGYNSPLHF	TGTGCCAGCAGTGCGTTCGGGGGCTATAATTCACCCCTCCACTTT
.	TRBV15	TRBJ2-5	.	CATSRGGQQETQYF	TGTGCCACCAGCAGAGGCGGACAGCAAGAGACCCAGTACTTC
.	TRBV18	TRBJ1-2	once	CASSPRPQEEGYTF	TGTGCCAGCTCACCACGACCTCAGGAGGAGGGCTACACCTTC
.	TRBV12-3/TRBV12-4	TRBJ1-2	once	CASRSGANYGYTF	TGTGCCAGCAGGAGTGGGGCGAACTATGGCTACACCTTC
TRBD1	TRBV2	TRBJ2-7	few	CASRQGRTGSVEQYF	TGTGCCAGCCGACAGGGCCGGACAGGGTCGGTCGAGCAGTACTTC
.	TRBV9	TRBJ2-7	once	CASSVGPGSYEQYF	TGTGCCAGCAGCGTAGGTCCGGGGTCTTACGAGCAGTACTTC
.	TRBV11-2	TRBJ1-1	.	CASRPSGGAPSTEAFF	TGTGCCAGCAGGCCAAGCGGGGGGGCGCCAAGCACTGAAGCTTTCTTT
.	TRBV6-5	TRBJ2-2	.	CASSYLSGELFF	TGTGCCAGCAGTTACCTTTCCGGGGAGCTGTTTTTT
.	TRBV6-6	TRBJ1-6	once	CASSYSFRVPLHF	TGTGCCAGCAGTTACTCGTTCCGGGTTCCCCTCCACTTT
TRBD1	TRBV6-5	TRBJ1-4	.	CASRWTGGREKLFF	TGTGCCAGCAGGTGGACAGGGGGGAGAGAAAAACTGTTTTTT
TRBD1	TRBV2	TRBJ1-1	.	CASSVPQGANTEAFF	TGTGCCAGCAGTGTACCTCAGGGGGCGAACACTGAAGCTTTCTTT
.	TRBV20-1	TRBJ2-7	once	CSARRGSEQYF	TGCAGTGCTAGAAGGGGAAGCGAGCAGTACTTC
TRBD1	TRBV28	TRBJ1-2	.	CASSFPQGSYGYTF	TGTGCCAGCAGTTTCCCACAGGGGAGCTATGGCTACACCTTC